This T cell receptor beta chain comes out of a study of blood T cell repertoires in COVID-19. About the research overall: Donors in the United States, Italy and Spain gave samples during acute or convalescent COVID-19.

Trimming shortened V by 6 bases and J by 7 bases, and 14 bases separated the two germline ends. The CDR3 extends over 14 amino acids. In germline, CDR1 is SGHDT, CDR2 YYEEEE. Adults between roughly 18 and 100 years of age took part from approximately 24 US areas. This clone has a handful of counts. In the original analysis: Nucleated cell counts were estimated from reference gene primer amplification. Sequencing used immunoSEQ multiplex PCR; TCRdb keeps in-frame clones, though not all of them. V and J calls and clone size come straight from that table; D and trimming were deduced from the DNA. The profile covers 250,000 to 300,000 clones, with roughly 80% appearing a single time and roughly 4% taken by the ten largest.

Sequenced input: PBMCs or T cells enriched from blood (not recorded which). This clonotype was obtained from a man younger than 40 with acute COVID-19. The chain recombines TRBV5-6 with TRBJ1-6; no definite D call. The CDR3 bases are TGTGCCAGCATCCGACGGGGTGGGAATTCACCCCTCCACTTT. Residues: CASIRRGGNSPLHF.